Sequencing of this T cell receptor beta chain was carried out in a study of cytomegalovirus exposure and HLA in healthy donors. This CDR3 is built from 13 residues. Deletions cut 0 bases from V and 8 bases from J, with 13 bases between. CDR1 is SQVTM, CDR2 ANQGSEA, per germline. A multiplex PCR was run with 60 Vbeta primers and 13 Jbeta primers. Assay: immunoSEQ multiplex PCR; the TCRdb copy retains only in-frame clones and omits some. This table has roughly 150,000 clones, about 75% appearing once. Findings and caveats of the study: Researchers catalogued approximately 160 TCR beta chains as cytomegalovirus-associated.

On this clone itself: Its antigen remains unidentified.

The sequence derives from a man between 18 and 35 years old in good health and CMV-seropositive. V is TRBV29-1 and J is TRBJ1-2, with D maybe TRBD1 (5 bases). The specimen was PBMCs. This chain's CDR3 is CSVEDREGLGYTF. In DNA form, the CDR3 reads TGCAGCGTTGAAGATCGGGAGGGGCTAGGCTACACCTTC.